The text below deals with one T cell receptor beta chain. The sample belongs to a study of cytomegalovirus exposure and HLA in healthy donors. A multiplex PCR was run with 60 Vbeta primers and 13 Jbeta primers. The data were produced by immunoSEQ multiplex PCR, yet TCRdb's version contains in-frame clones alone and is incomplete. The data show some 150,000 clones, 79% seen once. CDR3 size: 13 residues. CDR1 and CDR2 (germline): LNHDA, SQIVND (reference sequence). Trimming cost V 5 bases and J 6 bases, with 11 bases left between them. The TCR originated in a man aged 35 to 55 in good health and CMV-seronegative. The V gene is TRBV19, the J gene TRBJ2-1; weak D call: TRBD1 (5 bases). Sequenced input: PBMCs. The CDR3 sequence is CASSPAGLNEQFF. CDR3 DNA: TGTGCCAGTAGTCCCGCAGGGCTCAATGAGCAGTTCTTC.